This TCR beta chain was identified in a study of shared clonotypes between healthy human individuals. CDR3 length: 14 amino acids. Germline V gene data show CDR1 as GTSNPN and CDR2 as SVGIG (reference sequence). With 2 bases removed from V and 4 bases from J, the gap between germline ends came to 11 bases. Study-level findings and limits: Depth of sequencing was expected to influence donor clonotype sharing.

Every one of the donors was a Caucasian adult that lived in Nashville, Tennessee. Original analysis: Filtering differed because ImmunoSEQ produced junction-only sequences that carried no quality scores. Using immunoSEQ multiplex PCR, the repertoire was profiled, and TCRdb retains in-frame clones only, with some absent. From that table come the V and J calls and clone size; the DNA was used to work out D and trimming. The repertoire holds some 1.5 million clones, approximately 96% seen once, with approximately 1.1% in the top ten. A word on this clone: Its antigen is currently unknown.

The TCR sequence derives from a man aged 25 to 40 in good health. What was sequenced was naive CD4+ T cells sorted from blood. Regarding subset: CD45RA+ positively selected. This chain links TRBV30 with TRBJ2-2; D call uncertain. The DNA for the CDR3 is TGTGCCTGGAGTCTCCTTGTTGGCACCGGGGAGCTGTTTTTT. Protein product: CAWSLLVGTGELFF.